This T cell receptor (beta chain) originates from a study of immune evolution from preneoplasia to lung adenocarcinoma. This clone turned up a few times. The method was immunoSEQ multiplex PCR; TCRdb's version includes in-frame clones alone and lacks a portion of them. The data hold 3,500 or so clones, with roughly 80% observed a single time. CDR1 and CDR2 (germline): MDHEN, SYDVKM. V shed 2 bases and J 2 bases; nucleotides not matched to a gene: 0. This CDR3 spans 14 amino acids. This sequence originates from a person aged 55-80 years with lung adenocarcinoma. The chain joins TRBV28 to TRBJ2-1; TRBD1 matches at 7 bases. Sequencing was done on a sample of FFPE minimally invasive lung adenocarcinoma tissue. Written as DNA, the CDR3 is TGTGCCAGCAGTTTAGACAGGGCCTACAATGAGCAGTTCTTC. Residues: CASSLDRAYNEQFF. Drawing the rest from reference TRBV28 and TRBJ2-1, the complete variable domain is DVKVTQSSRYLVKRTGEKVFLECVQDMDHENMFWYRQDPGLGLRLIYFSYDVKMKEKGDIPEGYSVSREKKERFSLILESASTNQTSMYLCASSLDRAYNEQFFGPGTRLTVL.